What follows describes a single T cell receptor beta chain. This specimen comes from a study of blood T cell repertoires in COVID-19. Study summary: Whether acute or convalescent, the COVID-19 samples came from the United States, Italy and Spain. Sources were T cells, B-cell-depleted T cells, or PBMCs; the material itself was cDNA or gDNA.

Trimming stripped 3 bases from V and 2 bases from J, with 10 bases between. Per germline, CDR1 SNHLY and CDR2 FYNNEI. This CDR3 has 14 amino acids. Original handling: Quantification of nucleated cells was approximated via reference gene primer amplification. Repertoires were generated with immunoSEQ multiplex PCR, while TCRdb's copy carries only in-frame clones and drops some. Clone size and V and J calls were adopted from that table, with D and trimming inferred from the DNA. The sample consists of fewer than 150,000 clones, approximately 80% of them appearing once. Sequenced input: peripheral blood. This receptor was taken from an elderly woman in a cohort sampled during active or convalescent COVID-19. The chain employs TRBV2 and TRBJ2-5, with no clear D. In DNA, the CDR3 is TGTGCCAGCAGTGAGGCAGTGCTTCAAGAGACCCAGTACTTC. This sequence encodes CASSEAVLQETQYF.